The entry below describes one TCR beta chain. TCRdb's table, derived via immunoSEQ multiplex PCR, lists solely in-frame clones and lacks some. The sample includes 2 million to 2.5 million clones, 93% of them seen just once. This sample is part of a study of shared clonotypes between healthy human individuals. This TCR was sampled from a man younger than 30 in good health. Some clones in this sample may be carry-over from other donors' samples. Sequencing used naive CD4+ T cells from PBMCs. Subset noted: CD45RA+ positively selected.

The CDR3 region is CASSEAGTHTDTQYF. As DNA, the CDR3 is TGTGCCAGCAGTGAGGCAGGAACACACACAGATACGCAGTATTTT. The chain links TRBV6-1 to TRBJ2-3; D is undetermined. The germline V gene has CDR1 MNHNS and CDR2 SASEGT. V was shortened by 3 bases and J by 2 bases, with 12 bases between the two germline ends. This CDR3 has 15 residues.